Listed below are T cell receptor beta chains from one sample, sequenced in a study of T-cell memory formation after mild COVID-19. A single record per CDR3 protein comes from TCRdb applying MiXCR to the 5' RACE reads. Of about 190,000 distinct CDR3 sequences in the sample, over 9.5% are singletons; the top ten hold around 2.9%. The specimen sequenced was PBMCs or a T cell subset sorted from them (not recorded which). The receptors come from a man aged 18 to 35 who had mild COVID-19 (a few samples of this study predate the infection). Cell type and time point are not known. Both conserved end residues are part of each CDR3. Fields, in order: J gene, D gene, V gene, clone size, CDR3 protein, CDR3 DNA. D genes are given only for firm matches. Expanded clones get a size class; other rows say once, few or many, or leave the size out.

TRBJ2-2	TRBD2	TRBV12-3/TRBV12-4	few	CASSRSGGAPGELFF	TGTGCCAGCAGTCGCAGCGGGGGGGCGCCCGGGGAGCTGTTTTTT
TRBJ1-2	.	TRBV7-9	few	CASSLAGRQIYGYTF	TGTGCCAGCAGCTTAGCAGGCCGGCAGATCTATGGCTACACCTTC
TRBJ1-5	.	TRBV12-3/TRBV12-4	few	CASSKSGGLQPQHF	TGTGCCAGCTCAAAGAGTGGGGGCCTTCAGCCCCAGCATTTT
TRBJ2-5	TRBD2	TRBV7-2	.	CASSLTSDRETQYF	TGTGCCAGCAGCTTGACTAGCGATCGGGAGACCCAGTACTTC
TRBJ2-3	TRBD2	TRBV5-6	many	CASSAGLVGTDTQYF	TGTGCCAGCAGCGCGGGACTAGTGGGGACAGATACGCAGTATTTT
TRBJ1-1	.	TRBV6-2/TRBV6-3	few	CASSREGLNTEAFF	TGTGCCAGCAGCCGCGAGGGATTGAACACTGAAGCTTTCTTT
TRBJ1-2	.	TRBV15	few	CATSRDVPGSPGRYGYTF	TGTGCCACCAGCAGAGATGTTCCAGGGTCCCCCGGGAGGTATGGCTACACCTTC
TRBJ1-2	TRBD1	TRBV12-3/TRBV12-4	.	CASSLSLRGYGYTF	TGTGCCAGCAGTTTATCCCTCAGGGGGTATGGCTACACCTTC
TRBJ1-2	.	TRBV5-1	.	CASSWGLNEGYTF	TGCGCCAGCAGCTGGGGCCTCAACGAGGGCTACACCTTC
TRBJ2-7	TRBD2	TRBV7-2	.	CASSLEAGTSGGQKAHEQYF	TGTGCCAGCAGCTTAGAAGCCGGGACTAGCGGGGGGCAAAAGGCCCACGAGCAGTACTTC
TRBJ2-6	.	TRBV27	.	CASSSPSRSGANVLTF	TGTGCCAGCAGTTCACCCTCACGCTCTGGGGCCAACGTCCTGACTTTC
TRBJ2-5	TRBD2	TRBV5-6	.	CASSLDLSGGAETQYF	TGTGCCAGCAGCTTGGATCTTAGCGGGGGGGCCGAGACCCAGTACTTC
TRBJ1-2	TRBD1	TRBV20-1	.	CSAEDRGSGYTF	TGCAGTGCAGAAGACAGGGGAAGCGGCTACACCTTC
TRBJ1-1	.	TRBV6-2/TRBV6-3	few	CASRHRRDTEAFF	TGTGCCAGCAGGCACAGGAGGGACACTGAAGCTTTCTTT
TRBJ2-3	.	TRBV4-3	.	CASSNEGTDTQYF	TGCGCCAGCAGTAACGAGGGCACAGATACGCAGTATTTT
TRBJ2-1	.	TRBV7-6	.	CASSLWPGNYNEQFF	TGTGCCAGCAGCTTATGGCCGGGTAACTACAATGAGCAGTTCTTC
TRBJ1-2	TRBD1	TRBV4-2	few	CASSQEGTGLGYTF	TGTGCCAGCAGCCAAGAGGGGACAGGGCTAGGCTACACCTTC
TRBJ1-1	TRBD1	TRBV12-3/TRBV12-4	.	CASSSLRGPNTEAFF	TGTGCCAGCAGTTCCCTCAGGGGGCCGAACACTGAAGCTTTCTTT
TRBJ2-1	.	TRBV5-1	.	CASSLEGASYNEQFF	TGCGCCAGCAGCCTGGAGGGGGCATCCTACAATGAGCAGTTCTTC
TRBJ2-1	TRBD1	TRBV6-2/TRBV6-3	.	CASTDKDRVSSYNEQFF	TGTGCCAGCACCGATAAGGACAGGGTGAGCTCCTACAATGAGCAGTTCTTC
TRBJ2-7	.	TRBV14	.	CASSQDSGLWGREQYF	TGTGCCAGCAGCCAGGATTCGGGGCTTTGGGGGCGCGAGCAGTACTTC
TRBJ1-1	.	TRBV29-1	.	CSVWDTEAFF	TGCAGCGTGTGGGACACTGAAGCTTTCTTT
TRBJ2-1	TRBD1	TRBV5-1	.	CASSPSVGQGFNEQFF	TGCGCCAGCAGCCCGTCCGTAGGACAGGGGTTCAATGAGCAGTTCTTC
TRBJ2-7	.	TRBV5-1	.	CASSLVDQSHEQYF	TGCGCCAGCAGCTTGGTTGACCAGAGTCACGAGCAGTACTTC
TRBJ2-6	TRBD1	TRBV20-1	few	CSARQGASGANVLTF	TGCAGTGCGAGACAGGGGGCCTCTGGGGCCAACGTCCTGACTTTC
TRBJ2-5	.	TRBV10-3	.	CAISESEVGGQETQYF	TGTGCCATCAGTGAGTCGGAAGTTGGCGGACAAGAGACCCAGTACTTC
TRBJ1-1	.	TRBV21-1	.	CASGGGMGSLELTEAFF	TGTGCCAGCGGAGGAGGCATGGGCAGTTTAGAGCTAACTGAAGCTTTCTTT
TRBJ1-3	.	TRBV18	few	CASSPSPGSGGNTIYF	TGTGCCAGCTCACCATCTCCAGGGTCCGGCGGAAACACCATATATTTT
TRBJ1-4	.	TRBV20-1	few	CSASYPHRGNEKLFF	TGCAGTGCTAGTTACCCTCACCGGGGGAATGAAAAACTGTTTTTT
TRBJ2-5	.	TRBV20-1	many	CSAPRVAEFAQYF	TGCAGTGCTCCCCGGGTGGCTGAGTTCGCCCAGTACTTC
TRBJ2-5	TRBD1	TRBV5-1	.	CASSYGQGGETQYF	TGCGCCAGCAGCTACGGACAGGGAGGAGAGACCCAGTACTTC
TRBJ2-2	.	TRBV7-7	.	CASSLSPGGTGELFF	TGTGCCAGCAGCTTAAGTCCCGGGGGCACCGGGGAGCTGTTTTTT
TRBJ1-3	TRBD1	TRBV5-1	few	CASSFSGGTLSGNTIYF	TGCGCCAGCAGCTTTTCAGGGGGGACGCTCTCTGGAAACACCATATATTTT
TRBJ1-5	TRBD1	TRBV7-2	many	CASSLDRDQPQHF	TGTGCCAGCAGCCTGGACAGGGATCAGCCCCAGCATTTT
TRBJ1-6	.	TRBV5-1	.	CASSLVSAGNNSPLHF	TGCGCCAGCAGCTTGGTTTCAGCTGGGAATAATTCACCCCTCCACTTT
TRBJ2-1	.	TRBV7-6	few	CASSTEGFGNEQFF	TGTGCCAGCTCAACCGAGGGGTTCGGCAATGAGCAGTTCTTC
TRBJ1-2	TRBD1	TRBV20-1	.	CRGQSNYGYTF	TGCAGGGGACAGTCTAACTATGGCTACACCTTC
TRBJ2-1	TRBD2	TRBV20-1	few	CSATPGLAGGPNEQFF	TGCAGTGCTACCCCGGGACTAGCGGGGGGGCCTAATGAGCAGTTCTTC
TRBJ1-1	TRBD1	TRBV5-4	.	CARSRRDRVTEAFF	TGTGCCAGAAGCCGCCGGGACAGAGTCACTGAAGCTTTCTTT
TRBJ2-3	TRBD1	TRBV5-1	few	CASSGTGESTDTQYF	TGCGCCAGCAGCGGAACAGGGGAAAGCACAGATACGCAGTATTTT
TRBJ1-5	.	TRBV28	.	CASSLGGHQRDQPQHF	TGTGCCAGCAGTTTAGGGGGACACCAACGTGATCAGCCCCAGCATTTT
TRBJ1-5	TRBD1	TRBV5-1	many	CASSLGTGGQPQHF	TGCGCCAGCAGCTTGGGGACAGGAGGGCAGCCCCAGCATTTT
TRBJ1-1	.	TRBV19	.	CASSIGANTEAFF	TGTGCCAGTAGTATAGGAGCTAACACTGAAGCTTTCTTT
TRBJ1-6	.	TRBV7-8	many	CASSLAGENSPLHF	TGTGCCAGCAGTTTAGCTGGGGAGAATTCACCCCTCCACTTT
TRBJ1-2	TRBD1	TRBV20-1	few	CSASQQGANYGYTF	TGCAGTGCTAGCCAACAGGGGGCCAACTATGGCTACACCTTC
TRBJ2-1	.	TRBV7-2	few	CASSLGLRPIRFF	TGTGCCAGCAGCTTAGGACTCCGGCCGATTCGGTTCTTC
TRBJ1-1	.	TRBV5-1	.	CASSPTTDMNTEAFF	TGCGCCAGCAGCCCGACGACAGACATGAACACTGAAGCTTTCTTT
TRBJ2-7	.	TRBV7-2	few	CASSPRSSYEQYF	TGTGCCAGCAGCCCAAGGTCTAGCTACGAGCAGTACTTC